This is a list of T cell receptor beta chains from one sample in a study of shared clonotypes between healthy human individuals. The data were produced by immunoSEQ multiplex PCR, yet TCRdb's version contains in-frame clones alone and is incomplete. The sample has around 1.6 million clones, approximately 98% seen once. The source material was naive CD4+ T cells sorted from blood. The receptors shown here come from a man aged 25 to 40 in good health. CDR3s include the opening cysteine and the closing phenylalanine or tryptophan. Fields, in order: CDR3 protein, CDR3 DNA, D gene, clone size, CDR3 length, J gene, V gene. A D gene is named only where the DNA matches it firmly. The size field is filled for only some rows; it gives once, few, many or a size class.

CASSIRGRRSNQPQHF TGTGCCAGTAGTATACGGGGCCGTCGTAGCAATCAGCCCCAGCATTTT - - 16 TRBJ1-5 TRBV19
CANSLEGVLYNEQFF TGTGCCAACAGCTTGGAGGGAGTACTGTACAATGAGCAGTTCTTC - - 15 TRBJ2-1 TRBV5-4
CASSYSGAHYEQYF TGTGCCAGCAGTTACTCCGGGGCCCACTACGAGCAGTACTTC - once 14 TRBJ2-7 TRBV6-5
CASSPRLAHTGELFF TGTGCCAGCTCACCAAGACTAGCGCACACCGGGGAGCTGTTTTTT TRBD2 - 15 TRBJ2-2 TRBV18
CASTTQQGGYEQYF TGCGCCAGCACGACCCAACAGGGGGGCTACGAGCAGTACTTC TRBD1 - 14 TRBJ2-7 TRBV5-1
CASSLTLINTGELFF TGCGCCAGCAGCTTAACTCTGATCAACACCGGGGAGCTGTTTTTT - - 15 TRBJ2-2 TRBV5-1
CASSLRGFGEQFF TGTGCCAGCAGCTTAAGGGGATTCGGTGAGCAGTTCTTC - - 13 TRBJ2-1 TRBV7-2
CASSQGGTWGYEQYF TGCGCCAGCAGCCAAGGCGGGACCTGGGGCTACGAGCAGTACTTC - - 15 TRBJ2-7 TRBV4-1
CASSSRTGGYNEQFF TGTGCCAGCAGCTCTCGGACAGGGGGTTACAATGAGCAGTTCTTC TRBD1 once 15 TRBJ2-1 TRBV7-3
CASSLLPSRYEQYF TGTGCCAGCAGTTTACTTCCCAGCAGATACGAGCAGTACTTC - - 14 TRBJ2-7 TRBV28
CSARALHLDTQYF TGCAGCGCCCGCGCTCTACATTTGGATACGCAGTATTTT - - 13 TRBJ2-3 TRBV29-1
CASSEMIAGAIEQFF TGTGCCAGCAGCGAGATGATAGCGGGAGCGATTGAGCAGTTCTTC TRBD2 - 15 TRBJ2-1 TRBV5-4
CATSYGQHGYGYTF TGTGCCACCTCCTATGGACAGCACGGTTATGGCTACACCTTC - - 14 TRBJ1-2 TRBV15
CASLSARGTDTQYF TGTGCCAGCCTGTCGGCCCGTGGCACAGATACGCAGTATTTT - - 14 TRBJ2-3 TRBV6-1
CSVERSGNYGYTF TGCAGCGTTGAAAGGTCGGGGAACTATGGCTACACCTTC - - 13 TRBJ1-2 TRBV29-1
CASSLVGTGNYEQYF TGTGCCAGCAGCTTGGTAGGGACAGGAAACTACGAGCAGTACTTC TRBD1 - 15 TRBJ2-7 TRBV5-6
CASSPNQGALGELFF TGTGCCAGCAGCCCGAATCAGGGGGCCCTCGGGGAGCTGTTTTTT TRBD1 - 15 TRBJ2-2 TRBV5-4
CASTDTQGAPYEQYF TGTGCCAGTACCGATACACAGGGGGCACCCTACGAGCAGTACTTC TRBD1 - 15 TRBJ2-7 TRBV25-1
CASSFRATVTNQPQHF TGTGCCAGCAGTTTCCGGGCGACAGTTACAAATCAGCCCCAGCATTTT - - 16 TRBJ1-5 TRBV28
CASSRRAGALTDTQYF TGCGCCAGCAGCCGCCGAGCGGGCGCCCTCACAGATACGCAGTATTTT - - 16 TRBJ2-3 TRBV4-1
CATSRTPGEQYF TGTGCCACCAGCAGGACCCCCGGCGAGCAGTACTTC - - 12 TRBJ2-7 TRBV15
CAISESGTSGSDEQFF TGTGCCATCAGTGAGTCAGGGACTAGCGGGAGCGATGAGCAGTTCTTC TRBD2 - 16 TRBJ2-1 TRBV10-3
CASSTDVYNNEQFF TGTGCCAGCAGCACAGACGTATATAACAATGAGCAGTTCTTC - - 14 TRBJ2-1 TRBV11-2